This TCR beta chain emerged from a study of control samples from healthy donors and cancer patients. The sample holds one count of this clone. Here immunoSEQ multiplex PCR was the method, and the copy in TCRdb shows in-frame clones only, minus some. The sample shows about 95,000 clones, roughly nine tenths of them seen only once. The CDR3 runs to 16 residues. Germline assignment: CDR1 KGHDR and CDR2 SFDVKD. The V segment lost 2 bases and the J segment 3 bases; nucleotides outside the gene matches: 5. The sequence derives from a woman aged 25 to 39 in good health. This chain joins TRBV24-1 and TRBJ2-1; 8 bases line up with TRBD2. Sequencing was performed on blood. This CDR3 reads CATSDSGTSIYNEQFF. The CDR3 DNA sequence: TGTGCCACCAGTGATTCCGGGACTAGTATCTACAATGAGCAGTTCTTC.